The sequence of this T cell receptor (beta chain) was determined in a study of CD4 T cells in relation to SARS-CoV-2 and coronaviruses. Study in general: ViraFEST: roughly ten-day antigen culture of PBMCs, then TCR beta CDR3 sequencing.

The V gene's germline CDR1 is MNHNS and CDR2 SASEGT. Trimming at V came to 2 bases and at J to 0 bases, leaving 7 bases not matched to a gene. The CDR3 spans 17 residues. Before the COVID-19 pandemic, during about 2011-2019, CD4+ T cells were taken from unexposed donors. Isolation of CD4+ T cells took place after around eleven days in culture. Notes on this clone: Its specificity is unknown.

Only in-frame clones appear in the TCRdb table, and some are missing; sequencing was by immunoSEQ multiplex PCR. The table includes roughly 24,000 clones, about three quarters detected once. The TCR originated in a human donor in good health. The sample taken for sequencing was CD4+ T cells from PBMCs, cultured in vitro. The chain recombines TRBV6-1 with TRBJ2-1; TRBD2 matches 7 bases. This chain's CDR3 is CASSELGGSFSYNEQFF. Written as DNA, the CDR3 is TGTGCCAGCAGTGAATTGGGCGGGAGTTTCTCCTACAATGAGCAGTTCTTC.